The rows below give T cell receptor beta chains drawn from one sample of a study of blood T cells in healthy people across ages. Each CDR3 protein gets one entry after TCRdb re-called the 5' RACE reads with MiXCR. The sample records about 1.4 million distinct CDR3 sequences, roughly 60% being singletons. Material: blood. These receptors all come from a young man in good health. CDR3s include the opening cysteine and the closing phenylalanine or tryptophan. A D gene is named only where the DNA matches it firmly. Where a row states a size, it is once, few, many or the class of an expanded clone; other rows omit it.

TRBJ2-7 | - | TRBV7-2 | - | CASSLVGSFHTEFYEQYF | TGTGCCAGCAGCTTAGTCGGATCATTTCATACGGAGTTTTACGAGCAGTACTTC
TRBJ1-2 | - | TRBV20-1 | - | CSGVTADEPYGYTF | TGCAGTGGAGTTACGGCAGACGAGCCGTATGGCTACACCTTC
TRBJ2-7 | few | TRBV29-1 | - | CSAVVDSEYEQYF | TGCAGCGCCGTCGTGGACTCCGAGTACGAGCAGTACTTC
TRBJ2-6 | - | TRBV12-3/TRBV12-4 | - | CASSFKSGANVLTF | TGTGCCAGCAGTTTTAAATCTGGGGCCAACGTCCTGACTTTC
TRBJ2-7 | - | TRBV15 | TRBD1 | CATSRGDSYEQYF | TGTGCCACCAGCAGAGGGGACAGCTACGAGCAGTACTTC
TRBJ2-7 | few | TRBV5-1 | - | CASSLVVGSSYEQYF | TGCGCCAGCAGCTTGGTTGTAGGCAGCTCCTACGAGCAGTACTTC
TRBJ1-3 | - | TRBV15 | - | CATAFGNTIYF | TGTGCCACCGCCTTTGGAAACACCATATATTTT
TRBJ1-5 | - | TRBV12-3/TRBV12-4 | - | CASSTESNQPQHF | TGTGCCAGCAGTACAGAAAGCAATCAGCCCCAGCATTTT
TRBJ2-1 | - | TRBV27 | TRBD2 | CASSLIGGGIYNKQFF | TGTGCCAGCAGTTTAATCGGCGGGGGGATCTACAATAAGCAGTTCTTC
TRBJ2-5 | - | TRBV20-1 | TRBD2 | CSARDQGLVQETQYF | TGCAGTGCTAGAGACCAGGGACTAGTTCAAGAGACCCAGTACTTC
TRBJ2-7 | - | TRBV20-1 | - | CSAMGAYEQYF | TGCAGTGCTATGGGCGCCTACGAGCAGTACTTC
TRBJ2-1 | - | TRBV3-1 | TRBD1 | CATGQVNEQFF | TGTGCCACCGGACAGGTTAATGAGCAGTTCTTC
TRBJ1-6 | - | TRBV20-1 | - | CSAPQGRGRNSPLHF | TGCAGTGCCCCCCAGGGCAGAGGTCGTAATTCACCCCTCCACTTT
TRBJ2-7 | few | TRBV10-3 | - | CAISEFFRTVVYEQYF | TGTGCCATCAGTGAGTTCTTCCGGACGGTCGTTTACGAGCAGTACTTC
TRBJ2-6 | - | TRBV29-1 | TRBD1 | CSVTGVSSGANVLTF | TGCAGCGTGACAGGGGTTAGCTCTGGGGCCAACGTCCTGACTTTC
TRBJ2-1 | - | TRBV15 | - | CATSRDGLEQFF | TGTGCCACCAGCAGAGATGGTTTAGAGCAGTTCTTC
TRBJ1-1 | - | TRBV4-1 | - | CASRHWNTEAFF | TGCGCCAGTCGACATTGGAACACTGAAGCTTTCTTT
TRBJ2-6 | - | TRBV29-1 | - | CSVLGPPRTNVLTF | TGCAGCGTCTTGGGCCCTCCCAGGACCAACGTCCTGACTTTC
TRBJ2-7 | - | TRBV10-3 | TRBD1 | CALGQGREQYF | TGTGCCTTGGGACAGGGACGGGAGCAGTACTTC
TRBJ1-6 | few | TRBV4-1 | - | CASSQDIGGFSPLHF | TGCGCCAGCAGCCAAGATATCGGAGGTTTTTCACCCCTCCACTTT
TRBJ2-7 | few | TRBV6-1 | TRBD1 | CASRWDRGLYEQYF | TGTGCCAGCAGGTGGGACAGGGGGCTCTACGAGCAGTACTTC
TRBJ2-7 | - | TRBV20-1 | TRBD2 | CSAGDARMGTTEQYF | TGCAGTGCCGGGGACGCCCGGATGGGGACTACCGAGCAGTACTTC
TRBJ1-1 | - | TRBV20-1 | - | CSASPGDTEAFF | TGCAGTGCTAGTCCGGGGGACACTGAAGCTTTCTTT
TRBJ2-7 | - | TRBV6-2/TRBV6-3 | - | CASRDSGPHEQYF | TGTGCCAGCAGAGACTCCGGGCCACACGAGCAGTACTTC
TRBJ2-1 | - | TRBV4-2 | - | CASKTSSGEQFF | TGTGCCAGTAAGACAAGTTCGGGTGAGCAGTTCTTC
TRBJ2-7 | - | TRBV7-9 | - | CASSLTPPEQYF | TGTGCCAGCAGCTTAACCCCTCCCGAGCAGTACTTC
TRBJ2-3 | few | TRBV19 | - | CASSSGQPDTQYF | TGTGCCAGTAGTTCCGGACAGCCAGATACGCAGTATTTT
TRBJ2-7 | - | TRBV6-1 | TRBD2 | CASSEYEAGGSYEQYF | TGTGCCAGCAGTGAATACGAAGCGGGGGGTTCCTACGAGCAGTACTTC
TRBJ1-2 | - | TRBV5-1 | TRBD1 | CASSSGQGLMDGYTF | TGCGCCAGCAGCTCCGGACAGGGGTTAATGGATGGCTACACCTTC
TRBJ2-7 | - | TRBV7-2 | - | CASSPFCGSGYEQYF | TGTGCCAGCAGCCCCTTTTGTGGGAGCGGCTACGAGCAGTACTTC
TRBJ2-1 | - | TRBV11-2 | TRBD2 | CASSVLAGAADEQFF | TGTGCCAGCAGCGTCCTAGCGGGGGCGGCGGATGAGCAGTTCTTC
TRBJ2-4 | few | TRBV20-1 | - | CSARLAKNIQYF | TGCAGTGCTAGGCTAGCCAAAAACATTCAGTACTTC
TRBJ2-2 | - | TRBV12-3/TRBV12-4 | TRBD2 | CASSFILTSGKAQHGELFF | TGTGCCAGCAGTTTTATACTGACTAGCGGGAAGGCCCAACACGGGGAGCTGTTTTTT
TRBJ2-3 | - | TRBV6-5 | TRBD2 | CASSSRPGTKPGKDTQYF | TGTGCCAGCAGTTCACGACCGGGGACTAAACCCGGGAAAGATACGCAGTATTTT
TRBJ2-7 | - | TRBV3-1 | TRBD1 | CASSPYDRADEQYF | TGTGCCAGCAGCCCCTACGACAGGGCGGACGAGCAGTACTTC
TRBJ1-1 | - | TRBV10-3 | TRBD1 | CAIRGQDYTEAFF | TGTGCCATCAGAGGACAGGACTACACTGAAGCTTTCTTT
TRBJ2-1 | once | TRBV4-2 | - | CASSQDPHTEQFF | TGTGCCAGCAGCCAAGACCCCCACACCGAGCAGTTCTTC
TRBJ1-5 | - | TRBV19 | - | CASNRGEPQHF | TGTGCCAGTAATAGGGGTGAGCCCCAGCATTTT
TRBJ2-7 | - | TRBV7-8 | - | CASSPAGQGIFYEQYF | TGTGCCAGCAGCCCCGCCGGGCAGGGGATCTTCTACGAGCAGTACTTC
TRBJ1-2 | few | TRBV9 | TRBD1 | CASSSGTGHYGYTF | TGTGCCAGCAGCTCTGGGACAGGCCACTATGGCTACACCTTC
TRBJ1-5 | - | TRBV10-3 | TRBD1 | CAISDPSRGGGGQPQHF | TGTGCCATCAGTGACCCCAGCCGAGGGGGCGGCGGGCAGCCCCAGCATTTT
TRBJ1-1 | - | TRBV12-3/TRBV12-4 | TRBD1 | CASRTTTGDTEAFF | TGTGCCAGCAGGACCACGACAGGGGATACTGAAGCTTTCTTT
TRBJ2-1 | - | TRBV13 | TRBD2 | CASSAGLALNEQFF | TGTGCCAGCAGCGCAGGACTAGCTTTAAATGAGCAGTTCTTC
TRBJ2-5 | - | TRBV4-1 | - | CASTRTARDTEQYF | TGCGCCAGCACCCGGACTGCTCGGGACACTGAGCAGTACTTC
TRBJ2-7 | - | TRBV6-5 | TRBD2 | CASSYWGLAVDEQYF | TGTGCCAGCAGTTACTGGGGACTAGCGGTCGACGAGCAGTACTTC
TRBJ2-7 | many | TRBV6-2/TRBV6-3 | - | CASSPPAYEQYF | TGTGCCAGCAGTCCCCCAGCCTACGAGCAGTACTTC
TRBJ2-7 | - | TRBV27 | - | CASRPPGAEDEQYF | TGTGCCAGCAGGCCCCCAGGGGCAGAGGACGAGCAGTACTTC
TRBJ2-1 | - | TRBV12-3/TRBV12-4 | - | CASSLFAGTGDEQFF | TGTGCCAGCAGTTTGTTCGCAGGGACGGGCGATGAGCAGTTCTTC
TRBJ2-1 | - | TRBV14 | TRBD2 | CASSPTSGWFYNEQFF | TGTGCCAGCAGCCCGACTAGCGGGTGGTTTTACAATGAGCAGTTCTTC
TRBJ2-3 | few | TRBV10-3 | - | CAISESRGTSDTQYF | TGTGCCATCAGTGAGTCGCGGGGAACATCGGATACGCAGTATTTT
TRBJ1-3 | - | TRBV12-3/TRBV12-4 | - | CASSLAGRIDQRNTIYF | TGTGCCAGCAGTTTAGCCGGGAGAATCGATCAAAGAAACACCATATATTTT
TRBJ2-1 | - | TRBV27 | - | CASSPVIKLSEQFF | TGTGCCAGCTCCCCCGTGATTAAGTTGAGTGAGCAGTTCTTC
TRBJ2-7 | - | TRBV7-9 | - | CASSSRTKLAHEQYF | TGTGCCAGCAGCTCCCGGACCAAACTGGCACACGAGCAGTACTTC
TRBJ1-2 | - | TRBV20-1 | TRBD1 | CSAEPGQGGFNYGYTF | TGCAGTGCCGAACCGGGACAGGGCGGTTTCAACTATGGCTACACCTTC
TRBJ1-2 | - | TRBV12-3/TRBV12-4 | - | CASSLSGGRGLGYTF | TGTGCCAGCAGTTTAAGCGGGGGAAGGGGGTTGGGCTACACCTTC
TRBJ2-1 | - | TRBV12-5 | TRBD2 | CASGTGLAGHNEQFF | TGTGCTAGTGGTACCGGACTAGCGGGTCACAATGAGCAGTTCTTC
TRBJ1-3 | many | TRBV13 | - | CASSLSRGNTIYF | TGTGCCAGCAGCTTAAGCAGGGGAAACACCATATATTTT
TRBJ2-1 | - | TRBV27 | - | CASSLSLPNYNEQFF | TGTGCCAGCAGTTTAAGCCTGCCGAATTACAATGAGCAGTTCTTC
TRBJ2-7 | - | TRBV7-8 | TRBD1 | CASSWRQGWYEQYF | TGTGCCAGCAGTTGGCGACAGGGGTGGTACGAGCAGTACTTC